A selection of T cell receptor beta chains follows, all from one sample in a study of shared clonotypes between healthy human individuals. This table comes from immunoSEQ multiplex PCR, and its TCRdb copy is limited to in-frame clones, with some not included. The sample shows approximately 440,000 clones, roughly three quarters of them seen only once. The sequencing input was PBMCs. The receptors here all came from a woman aged 40 to 49 in good health. Some clones in this sample may be carry-over from other donors' samples. The CDR3 runs from the conserved cysteine through the conserved F or W. Each record gives: V gene, J gene, CDR3 protein.

V gene: TRBV30
J gene: TRBJ2-1
CDR3 protein: CAWSTTGGGQGEQFF

V gene: TRBV7-9
J gene: TRBJ1-3
CDR3 protein: CASSLQQGSGNTIYF

V gene: TRBV10-3
J gene: TRBJ2-7
CDR3 protein: CAIGTPTRYEQYF

V gene: TRBV7-2
J gene: TRBJ2-5
CDR3 protein: CASSLATGAGSGQETQYF

V gene: TRBV7-9
J gene: TRBJ1-4
CDR3 protein: CASSLPGTVNEKLFF

V gene: TRBV4-1
J gene: TRBJ2-7
CDR3 protein: CASSQEMVGGPPYEQYF

V gene: TRBV30
J gene: TRBJ2-2
CDR3 protein: CACPAGANTGELFF

V gene: TRBV25-1
J gene: TRBJ1-4
CDR3 protein: CASRGDRGSEKLFF

V gene: TRBV5-1
J gene: TRBJ2-7
CDR3 protein: CASSLGLAGGVYEQYF

V gene: TRBV28
J gene: TRBJ1-1
CDR3 protein: CASSFAGTDTEAFF

V gene: TRBV29-1
J gene: TRBJ2-2
CDR3 protein: CSVRPTGGSTGELFF

V gene: TRBV27
J gene: TRBJ2-7
CDR3 protein: CASTSRGGRGSYEQYF

V gene: TRBV7-3
J gene: TRBJ2-7
CDR3 protein: CASSIRQESMSDEQYF

V gene: TRBV20-1
J gene: TRBJ1-5
CDR3 protein: CSVSTNQPQHF

V gene: TRBV6-4
J gene: TRBJ2-2
CDR3 protein: CASSDSENTGELFF

V gene: TRBV2
J gene: TRBJ2-3
CDR3 protein: CASRDSLYTDTQYF

V gene: TRBV7-9
J gene: TRBJ1-3
CDR3 protein: CASSLATTLNTIYF

V gene: TRBV7-9
J gene: TRBJ2-5
CDR3 protein: CASSLARETQYF

V gene: TRBV15
J gene: TRBJ2-1
CDR3 protein: CATSRQAEGNEQFF

V gene: TRBV7-9
J gene: TRBJ2-4
CDR3 protein: CASSHRDLNIQYF

V gene: TRBV4-1
J gene: NA
CDR3 protein: CASSPKSWRAAYEQYF

V gene: TRBV7-3
J gene: TRBJ2-3
CDR3 protein: CASSPWYSSSTDTQYF

V gene: TRBV5-1
J gene: TRBJ2-1
CDR3 protein: CASSLGQGINEQFF

V gene: TRBV19
J gene: TRBJ1-1
CDR3 protein: CASSIWNTEAFF

V gene: TRBV7-2
J gene: TRBJ2-1
CDR3 protein: CASSLGGWQTFHEQFF

V gene: TRBV2
J gene: TRBJ2-3
CDR3 protein: CASRIGGLAGHTDTQYF

V gene: TRBV27
J gene: TRBJ1-1
CDR3 protein: CASSLRLNTEAFF

V gene: TRBV28
J gene: TRBJ2-1
CDR3 protein: CASSLGLTYNEQFF

V gene: TRBV28
J gene: TRBJ1-2
CDR3 protein: CASSLATGADGYTF

V gene: TRBV7-7
J gene: TRBJ2-5
CDR3 protein: CASSLAISQGQETQYF

V gene: TRBV2
J gene: TRBJ1-2
CDR3 protein: CASSEAGQDYGYTF

V gene: TRBV6-4
J gene: TRBJ1-6
CDR3 protein: CASSDRANSPLHF

V gene: TRBV28
J gene: TRBJ2-3
CDR3 protein: CASSPTNRADTQYF

V gene: TRBV6-5
J gene: TRBJ2-5
CDR3 protein: CASSYFEWTGRETQYF

V gene: TRBV27
J gene: TRBJ2-7
CDR3 protein: CASSWASVGPYEQYF

V gene: TRBV5-1
J gene: TRBJ2-1
CDR3 protein: CASSLGTRGQGGNEQFF

V gene: TRBV21-1
J gene: TRBJ2-4
CDR3 protein: CASSKGTGPGLAKNIQYF

V gene: TRBV10-3
J gene: TRBJ2-5
CDR3 protein: CASTTLKVQGGETQYF

V gene: TRBV19
J gene: TRBJ2-6
CDR3 protein: CASSLREGANVLTF

V gene: TRBV7-5
J gene: TRBJ2-7
CDR3 protein: CASSSGASYEQYF

V gene: TRBV5-1
J gene: TRBJ2-5
CDR3 protein: CASSLVPGQGGKTQYF

V gene: TRBV2
J gene: TRBJ1-2
CDR3 protein: CASRMTVQGGYTF

V gene: TRBV7-9
J gene: TRBJ2-7
CDR3 protein: CASSTDSLGRYEQYF

V gene: TRBV28
J gene: TRBJ2-7
CDR3 protein: CASSGVVGGNYEQYF

V gene: TRBV27
J gene: TRBJ2-3
CDR3 protein: CASSPPPGVTDTQYF